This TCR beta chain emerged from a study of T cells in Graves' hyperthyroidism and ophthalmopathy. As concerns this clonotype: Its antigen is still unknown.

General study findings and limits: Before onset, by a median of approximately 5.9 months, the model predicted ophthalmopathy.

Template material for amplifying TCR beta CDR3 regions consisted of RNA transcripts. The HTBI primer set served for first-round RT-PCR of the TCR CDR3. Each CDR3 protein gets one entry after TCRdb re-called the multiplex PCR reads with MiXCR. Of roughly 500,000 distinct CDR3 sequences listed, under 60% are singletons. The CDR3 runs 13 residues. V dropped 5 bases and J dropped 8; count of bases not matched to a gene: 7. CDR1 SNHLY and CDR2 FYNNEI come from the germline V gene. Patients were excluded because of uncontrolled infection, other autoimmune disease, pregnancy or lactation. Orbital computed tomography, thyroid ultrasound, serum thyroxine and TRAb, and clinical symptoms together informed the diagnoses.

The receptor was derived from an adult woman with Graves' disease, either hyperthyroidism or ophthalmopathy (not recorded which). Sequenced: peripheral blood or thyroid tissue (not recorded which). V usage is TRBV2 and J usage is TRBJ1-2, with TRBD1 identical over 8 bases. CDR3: CASSSDRGQGYTF. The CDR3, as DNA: TGTGCCAGCAGTTCCGACAGGGGCCAAGGCTACACCTTC.